The 22 T cell receptor beta chains presented below share a single source sample, sequenced in a study of beta chain features in type 1 diabetes. Sequenced material consisted of expressed TCRB transcripts (all of the isolated RNA was reverse transcribed). Using immunoSEQ multiplex PCR, the repertoire was profiled, and TCRdb retains in-frame clones only, with some absent. The data contain about 160,000 clones, roughly 9% of them seen just once; the ten biggest clones take up around 0.7%. Study-wide results and limits: Within each of all four CD4+ subsets, Type 1 diabetes patients had TCRB CDR3s that were moderately but significantly shorter.

Their recognized antigens are unknown. The sequenced sample was central memory CD4+ T cells from blood. The origin of the receptors is a woman between 25 and 40 years old with type 1 diabetes.

Only a few counts were recorded for this clone. The rearrangement joins TRBV5-1 to TRBJ2-5, with a weak D call TRBD2 (7 bases). CDR1 is SGHRS, CDR2 YFSETQ, per germline. This CDR3 is 15 amino acids long. Trimming removed 8 bases at V and 5 bases at J, with 22 bases between. The CDR3 reads CASRPLATRGETQYF. As DNA, the CDR3 is TGCGCCAGTCGCCCACTAGCGACGAGGGGGGAGACCCAGTACTTC.

This sequence joins TRBV14 and TRBJ1-1; D unresolved. The V end was cut by 0 bases, the J end by 5 bases, with 16 bases between. CDR1 is SGHDN, CDR2 FVKESK, per germline. CDR3 length equals 16 residues. CDR3 loop: CASSQDRPAFSTEAFF. The CDR3 nucleotides read TGTGCCAGCAGCCAAGATCGTCCCGCGTTCTCTACTGAAGCTTTCTTT.

As concerns this clone: Other DNA sequences from this sample encode an identical CDR3 as well. The V call is TRBV18, the J call TRBJ2-5; 7 nucleotides align to TRBD2. Germline V gene sequence: CDR1 KGHSH, CDR2 LQKENI. The V segment lost 6 bases and the J segment 2 bases; nucleotides outside the gene matches: 3. The CDR3 is made up of 13 amino acids. This CDR3 is CASSRGEQETQYF. The CDR3 DNA reads TGTGCCAGCTCCCGGGGGGAGCAAGAGACCCAGTACTTC.

The chain has TRBV5-1 and TRBJ1-1; TRBD1 might be the D (5 bases). Germline CDR1 is SGHRS and CDR2 is YFSETQ. This CDR3 region has 13 residues. V was trimmed by 3 bases and J by 14 bases, leaving 20 bases between them. CDR3 sequence: CASSSRQLARVFF. The CDR3, as DNA: TGCGCCAGCAGCTCGCGACAGCTCGCAAGGGTGTTCTTT. The variable domain in full, with the rest retrieved from reference TRBV5-1 and TRBJ1-1, is KAGVTQTPRYLIKTRGQQVTLSCSPISGHRSVSWYQQTPGQGLQFLFEYFSETQRNKGNFPGRFSGRQFSNSRSEMNVSTLELGDSALYLCASSSRQLARVFFGQGTRLTVV.

Worth noting for this clone: The junction departs from germline at one end; a sequencing error may be responsible. V gene TRBV11-2 combines with J gene TRBJ1-1; 8 positions agree with TRBD1. This CDR3 comprises 14 residues. Germline CDR1 reads SGHAT; CDR2 reads FQNNGV. CDR3 sequence (DNA): TGTGCCAGCAGCTTTAGACAGGGGAACGCTGAAGCTTTCTTT. Amino acid sequence: CASSFRQGNAEAFF.

This clone has just a few counts. The chain employs TRBV6-6 and TRBJ1-2; a weak D match, TRBD1 (6 bases). Germline V gives CDR1 MNHNY, CDR2 SVGAGI (reference sequence). V gave up 7 bases and J gave up 5 bases, with 14 bases separating them. The CDR3 extends over 13 amino acids. The CDR3: CASTGQLGYGYTF. The CDR3 region has the DNA TGTGCCAGCACTGGACAGCTGGGGTATGGCTACACCTTC.

V usage is TRBV7-3 and J usage is TRBJ2-7, with 10 bases identical to TRBD2. The CDR3 consists of 14 residues. Germline CDR1 is SGHTA and CDR2 is FQGTGA. V was clipped by 5 bases and J by 6 bases; unmatched bases: 7. CDR3 sequence: CASSLSGTSAEQYF. The CDR3 DNA reads as TGTGCCAGCAGCCTCTCCGGGACTAGCGCCGAGCAGTACTTC.

This clone was detected only a few times. Other DNA sequences in the sample encode the same CDR3. This chain uses TRBV27 with TRBJ1-1, with TRBD1 matching over 8 bases. CDR1 and CDR2 (germline): MNHEY, SMNVEV (reference sequence). V trimming: 6 bases; J trimming: 5 bases; junction bases outside the gene matches: 2. The CDR3 is 12 amino acids. This chain's CDR3 is CASRDRATEAFF. For the CDR3, the DNA is TGTGCCAGCAGGGACAGGGCGACTGAAGCTTTCTTT.

This sequence joins TRBV14 and TRBJ2-1; possible D gene TRBD2, 5 bases. The germline V and J ends were trimmed by 0 bases and 8 bases, with 20 bases remaining between them. The CDR3 extends over 17 amino acids. Germline loops: CDR1 SGHDN, CDR2 FVKESK. The CDR3 DNA is TGTGCCAGCAGCCAAGAGTGGATGAGCGGCTCAAGGGATGAGCAGTTCTTC. Protein sequence: CASSQEWMSGSRDEQFF.

The gene calls are TRBV7-3 and TRBJ2-3; 9 bases agree with TRBD1. Unmatched junction bases numbered 12, after V lost 2 bases and J lost 9 bases. The CDR3 spans 16 residues. The germline V gene encodes CDR1 SGHTA and CDR2 FQGTGA. CDR3 in DNA: TGTGCCAGCAGCTTATATGCAGGACAGGGGATGGGAACGCAGTATTTT. Its protein is CASSLYAGQGMGTQYF.

This clone was seen only a few times. The V gene is TRBV7-9, the J gene TRBJ2-1, with 13 bases matching TRBD2. J lost 7 bases, V lost 4 bases, and 4 bases had no gene match. CDR3 length equals 15 residues. Germline V CDR1 and CDR2: SEHNR, FQNEAQ (reference sequence). The CDR3: CASSSGLAGVNEQFF. DNA of the CDR3: TGTGCCAGCAGCTCTGGACTAGCGGGAGTGAATGAGCAGTTCTTC.

The table lists this clone with a few counts. The J gene is TRBJ2-3, the V gene TRBV30; 7 nucleotides align to TRBD2. This CDR3 contains 15 residues. Germline V gene lookup returns CDR1 GTSNPN and CDR2 SVGIG (reference sequence). The V gene end was trimmed by 2 bases and the J gene end by 0 bases; junction bases not matched to a gene: 5. The CDR3 protein is CAWSRRGTSTDTQYF. CDR3 bases: TGTGCCTGGAGTAGGCGGGGGACCAGCACAGATACGCAGTATTTT.

About this clone: A junction boundary mismatches the germline segment, possibly from a read error. The V call is TRBV7-7, the J call TRBJ2-7, with TRBD1 as a possible D gene (6 bases). In germline, CDR1 is SSHAT, CDR2 FNYEAQ (reference sequence). CDR3 length: 14 residues. CDR3 amino acids: CASSPGTHSYEQYF. The CDR3 DNA is TGTGCTAGCAGCCCCGGGACACACTCCTACGAGCAGTACTTC. The entire variable domain, with the rest obtained from reference TRBV7-7 and TRBJ2-7, is as follows: GAGVSQSPRYKVTKRGQDVTLRCDPISSHATLYWYQQALGQGPEFLTYFNYEAQPDKSGLPSDRFSAERPEGSISTLTIQRTEQRDSAMYRCASSPGTHSYEQYFGPGTRLTVT.

This clone was seen a handful of times. The chain recombines TRBV30 with TRBJ1-1; D is perhaps TRBD1 (5 bases). The germline gives CDR1 GTSNPN, CDR2 SVGIG (reference sequence). The CDR3 is made up of 13 amino acids. The V end lost 4 bases, the J end lost 3 bases, and 12 bases lay between the germline ends. DNA of the CDR3: TGTGCCTGGACACGGGGGAGGTACACTGAAGCTTTCTTT. This gives the protein CAWTRGRYTEAFF.

This clone was seen a few times. The J gene is TRBJ2-7, the V gene TRBV11-2; a possible D gene is TRBD1 (6 bases). The CDR3 has 16 amino acids. Per germline, CDR1 SGHAT and CDR2 FQNNGV. The germline V and J ends were trimmed by 5 bases and 2 bases, with 19 bases remaining between them. The CDR3 region has the DNA TGTGCCAGCAGCGCCTGGCCCAGGGGTAGAACCTACGAGCAGTACTTC. Translation gives CASSAWPRGRTYEQYF.

The chain carries TRBV12-5 and TRBJ2-1; D is undetermined. CDR1 is LGHNT and CDR2 is FRNRAP in the germline V gene. Trimming shortened V by 4 bases and J by 9 bases, and 10 bases separated the two germline ends. CDR3 size: 12 residues. The CDR3 DNA sequence: TGTGCTAGTGGTTCCCTTCGGAGTGAGCAGTTCTTC. Protein: CASGSLRSEQFF.

This clone was observed at least ten times. V gene TRBV4-1 combines with J gene TRBJ2-3, with TRBD2 matching over 14 bases. The CDR3 totals 14 residues. CDR1 and CDR2 from the germline V gene are MGHRA and YSYEKL. J gave up 8 bases and V 7 bases, and 5 bases lay outside the gene matches. Written as DNA, the CDR3 is TGCGCCAGCAAGGGACTAGCGGGAGCCGGTACGCAGTATTTT. This codes for CASKGLAGAGTQYF.

This clone was seen more than once but under ten times. The rearrangement joins TRBV7-3 to TRBJ2-1, with D unresolved. Germline values: CDR1 SGHTA, CDR2 FQGTGA. The CDR3 covers 12 residues. Trimming shortened V by 2 bases and J by 9 bases, and 8 bases separated the two germline ends. CDR3 in DNA: TGTGCCAGCAGCTTACAAACGGGTGAGCAGTTCTTC. It yields the protein CASSLQTGEQFF.

This clone was seen more than once but under ten times. This chain uses TRBV18 with TRBJ2-1; 11 nucleotides align to TRBD1. Germline V gives CDR1 KGHSH, CDR2 LQKENI. The CDR3 runs to 15 residues. Trimming at V came to 6 bases and at J to 10 bases, leaving 11 bases not matched to a gene. For the CDR3, the DNA is TGTGCCAGCTCCCACGGACAGGGGGCATTCGGAGAGCAGTTCTTC. It translates to CASSHGQGAFGEQFF.

This chain links TRBV5-1 with TRBJ1-2; 7 bases fit TRBD1. Trimming cost V 4 bases and J 4 bases; bases outside gene matches: 13. The germline V gene encodes CDR1 SGHRS and CDR2 YFSETQ. The CDR3 consists of 16 residues. Here the CDR3 reads CASSLTPGQHLYGYTF. The CDR3 bases are TGCGCCAGCAGCCTAACACCGGGACAGCACCTCTATGGCTACACCTTC.

This chain connects TRBV14 to TRBJ2-5; 9 bases fit TRBD2. In germline, CDR1 is SGHDN, CDR2 FVKESK. The CDR3 totals 14 residues. The J segment lost 6 bases and the V segment lost 4 bases, leaving 6 bases of the junction unmatched. The DNA of the CDR3 is TGTGCCAGCAGCCTGGGACTAGCTGGCCAGACCCAGTACTTC. This encodes CASSLGLAGQTQYF.

The chain combines TRBV19 with TRBJ2-7, with D perhaps TRBD2 (6 bases). Germline V gene data show CDR1 as LNHDA and CDR2 as SQIVND (reference sequence). Trimming removed 5 bases from V and 6 bases from J, with 20 bases in between. This CDR3 region has 15 residues. CDR3 in amino acids: CASSFGTSAGFEQYF. The CDR3 region has the DNA TGTGCCAGTAGTTTTGGAACCTCAGCGGGCTTCGAGCAGTACTTC.